This TCR beta chain was identified in a study of cytotoxic CD8 clonotypes in ibrutinib-treated CLL. The J segment lost 2 bases and the V segment lost 8 bases, leaving 0 bases of the junction unmatched. The germline CDR1 and CDR2 sequences are SGHVS and FQNEAQ. The CDR3 length is 12 residues. Profiled with immunoSEQ multiplex PCR; TCRdb holds only in-frame clones, not every one. The sample includes tens of thousands of clones, about half of them seen just once. This chain uses TRBV7-8 with TRBJ2-1, with TRBD2 identical over 7 bases. The sample consisted of PBMCs, taken before ibrutinib treatment. This TCR was recovered from a human donor with chronic lymphocytic leukemia. The CDR3 spells CASGGAYNEQFF. In DNA, the CDR3 is TGTGCCAGCGGGGGGGCCTACAATGAGCAGTTCTTC.